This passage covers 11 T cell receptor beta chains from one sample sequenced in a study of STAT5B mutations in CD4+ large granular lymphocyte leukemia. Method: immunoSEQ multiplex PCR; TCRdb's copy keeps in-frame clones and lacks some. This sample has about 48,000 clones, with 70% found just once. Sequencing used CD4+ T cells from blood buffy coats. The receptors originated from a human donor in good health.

The chain's CDR3 is CAISELDTQYF. The CDR3 DNA reads as TGTGCCATCAGTGAGCTGGATACGCAGTATTTT. The chain couples TRBV10-3 to TRBJ2-3; D not resolved. The germline CDR1 and CDR2 sequences are ENHRY and SYGVKD. The V and J ends lost 2 bases and 6 bases respectively, with 3 bases between them. This CDR3 is built from 11 residues.

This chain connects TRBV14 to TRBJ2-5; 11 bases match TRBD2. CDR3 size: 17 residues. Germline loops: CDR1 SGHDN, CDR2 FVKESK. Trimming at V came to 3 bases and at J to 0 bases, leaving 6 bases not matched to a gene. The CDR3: CASSQGLAVLYQETQYF. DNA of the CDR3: TGTGCCAGCAGCCAGGGACTAGCGGTACTGTACCAAGAGACCCAGTACTTC.

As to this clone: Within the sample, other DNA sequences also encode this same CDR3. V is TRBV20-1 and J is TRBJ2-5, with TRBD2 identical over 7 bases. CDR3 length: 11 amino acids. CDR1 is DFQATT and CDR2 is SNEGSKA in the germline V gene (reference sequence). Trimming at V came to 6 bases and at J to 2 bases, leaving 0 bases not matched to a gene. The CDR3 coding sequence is TGCAGTGCGGGGGGGCAAGAGACCCAGTACTTC. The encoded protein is CSAGGQETQYF.

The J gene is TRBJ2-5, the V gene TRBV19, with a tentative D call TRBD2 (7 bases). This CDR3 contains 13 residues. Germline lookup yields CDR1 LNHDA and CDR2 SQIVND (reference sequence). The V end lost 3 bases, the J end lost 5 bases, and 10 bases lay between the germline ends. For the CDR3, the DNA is TGTGCCAGTAGTATCGGGGGGCTTGAGACCCAGTACTTC. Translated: CASSIGGLETQYF.

CDR3 nucleotides: TGTGCCAGCACTTCACGGGAGACCCAGTACTTC. It specifies CASTSRETQYF. The V call is TRBV28, the J call TRBJ2-5; D call uncertain. The CDR3 has 11 residues. Germline CDR1 and CDR2: MDHEN and SYDVKM. V was clipped by 7 bases and J by 5 bases, with 8 bases between them.

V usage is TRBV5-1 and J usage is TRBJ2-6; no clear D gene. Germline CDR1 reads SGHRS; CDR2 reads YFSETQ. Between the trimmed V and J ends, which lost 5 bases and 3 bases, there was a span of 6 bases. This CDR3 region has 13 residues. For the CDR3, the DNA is TGCGCCAGCAGGGATGGTGGGGCCAACGTCCTGACTTTC. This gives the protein CASRDGGANVLTF.

CDR3 in amino acids: CASTISGGAVDTQYF. The CDR3 coding sequence is TGTGCCAGCACCATTAGCGGGGGGGCCGTCGATACGCAGTATTTT. The V gene is TRBV6-5, the J gene TRBJ2-3, with 11 bases fitting TRBD2. The J segment lost 6 bases and the V segment lost 7 bases, leaving 9 bases of the junction unmatched. This CDR3 region has 15 residues. Looked up from germline, CDR1 is MNHEY and CDR2 is SVGAGI.

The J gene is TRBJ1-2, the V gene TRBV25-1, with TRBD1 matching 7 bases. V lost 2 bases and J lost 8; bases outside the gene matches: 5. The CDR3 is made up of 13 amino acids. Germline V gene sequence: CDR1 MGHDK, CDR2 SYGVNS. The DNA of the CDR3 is TGTGCCAGCAGTGAAGGACAGGAAAAGGGCTACACCTTC. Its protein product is CASSEGQEKGYTF.

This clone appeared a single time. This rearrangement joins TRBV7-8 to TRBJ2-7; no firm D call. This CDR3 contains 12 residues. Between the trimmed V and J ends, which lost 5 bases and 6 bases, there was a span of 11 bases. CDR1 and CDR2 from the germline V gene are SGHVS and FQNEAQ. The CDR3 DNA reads TGTGCCAGCAGCAAGCTGGAGAGCGAGCAGTACTTC. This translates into CASSKLESEQYF.

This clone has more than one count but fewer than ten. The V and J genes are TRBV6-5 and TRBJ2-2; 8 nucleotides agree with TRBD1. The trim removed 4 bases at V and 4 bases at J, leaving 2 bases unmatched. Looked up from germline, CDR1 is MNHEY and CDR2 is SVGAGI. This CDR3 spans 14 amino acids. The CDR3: CASSWDRSTGELFF. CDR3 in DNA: TGTGCCAGCAGTTGGGACAGGTCCACCGGGGAGCTGTTTTTT.

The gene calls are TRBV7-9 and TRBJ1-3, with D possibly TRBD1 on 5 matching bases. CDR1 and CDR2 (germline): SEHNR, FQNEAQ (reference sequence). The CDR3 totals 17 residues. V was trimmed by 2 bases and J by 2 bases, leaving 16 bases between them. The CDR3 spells CASSLWQGRGTGNTIYF. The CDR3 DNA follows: TGTGCCAGCAGCTTATGGCAGGGCCGGGGGACTGGAAACACCATATATTTT.